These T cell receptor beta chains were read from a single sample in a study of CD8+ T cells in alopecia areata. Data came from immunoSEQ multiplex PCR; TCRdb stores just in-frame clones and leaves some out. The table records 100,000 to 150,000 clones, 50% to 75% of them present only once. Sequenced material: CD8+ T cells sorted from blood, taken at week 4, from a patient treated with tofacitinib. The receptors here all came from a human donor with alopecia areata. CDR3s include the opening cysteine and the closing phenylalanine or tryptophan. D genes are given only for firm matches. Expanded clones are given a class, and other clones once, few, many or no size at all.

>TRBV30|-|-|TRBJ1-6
TGTGCCTGGAGACGGGACATTGATTCACCCCTCCACTTT
CAWRRDIDSPLHF
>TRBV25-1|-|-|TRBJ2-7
TGTGCCAGCACCTTCGGAGCCTACGAGCAGTACTTC
CASTFGAYEQYF
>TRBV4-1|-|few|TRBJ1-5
TGCGCCAGCAGCCCCCCGGGTAGCAATCAGCCCCAGCATTTT
CASSPPGSNQPQHF
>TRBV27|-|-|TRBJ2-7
TGTGCCAGCAGTTTGTCAGGATACGAGCAGTACTTC
CASSLSGYEQYF
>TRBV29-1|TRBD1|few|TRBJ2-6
TGCAGCGTTGACTCTGGACAGGACGGGGCCAACGTCCTGACTTTC
CSVDSGQDGANVLTF
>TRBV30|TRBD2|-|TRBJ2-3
TGTGCCTGGAGTGTTAGAACTAGCGGCATCACAGATACGCAGTATTTT
CAWSVRTSGITDTQYF
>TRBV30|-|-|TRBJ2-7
TGTGCCTGGACCCCCGGGACCTCCTACGAGCAGTACTTC
CAWTPGTSYEQYF
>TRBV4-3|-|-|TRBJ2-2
TGCGCCAGCAGCCAAGATGTTTACACCGGGGAGCTGTTTTTT
CASSQDVYTGELFF
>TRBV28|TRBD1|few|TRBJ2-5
TGTGCCAGCAGAGCCGGACAGGGCCTGAGAGAGACCCAGTACTTC
CASRAGQGLRETQYF
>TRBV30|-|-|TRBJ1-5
TGTGCCTGGAGTGTAGAACAATTCAATCAGCCCCAGCATTTT
CAWSVEQFNQPQHF
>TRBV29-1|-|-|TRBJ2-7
TGCAGCGTTGAAGATCTCGGGACTCCCTACGAGCAGTACTTC
CSVEDLGTPYEQYF
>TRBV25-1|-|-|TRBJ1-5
TGTGCCAGCAGTGAACAGGGCAGTCAGCCCCAGCATTTT
CASSEQGSQPQHF
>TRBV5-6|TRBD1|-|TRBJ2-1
TGTGCCAGCAGCTCCGACAGGGCCCCTTTCAATGAGCAGTTCTTC
CASSSDRAPFNEQFF
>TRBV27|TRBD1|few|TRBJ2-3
TGTGCCAGCAGTCTGGGGACAGGGGAAAGAGATACGCAGTATTTT
CASSLGTGERDTQYF
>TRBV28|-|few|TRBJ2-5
TGTGCCACCTGGGCTTTGGAGACCCAGTACTTC
CATWALETQYF
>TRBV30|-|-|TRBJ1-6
TGTGCCTGGAGCGAGGGACCTTATAATTCACCCCTCCACTTT
CAWSEGPYNSPLHF
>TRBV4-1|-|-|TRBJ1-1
TGCGCCAGCAGCCAAGGAATGGGGGTTATGAACACTGAAGCTTTCTTT
CASSQGMGVMNTEAFF